This TCR beta chain originates from a study of blood T cells in healthy people across ages. Combining a sample-barcoded 5' primer with a J-beta primer mix, a second PCR ran for roughly 6 to 12 cycles. TCRdb passed the 5' RACE reads through MiXCR, listing each CDR3 protein once. Among roughly 570,000 distinct CDR3 sequences listed, 25% to 30% were seen once. Germline V gene sequence: CDR1 MNHNY, CDR2 SVGAGI (reference sequence). The CDR3 covers 16 residues. The sample holds a few counts of this clonotype. As yet, its antigen is unknown. Study-wide results and limits: A roughly linear fall in TCR beta diversity per million T cells was seen with increasing age.

The TCR sequence derives from a woman in her seventies in good health. Sequencing was done on a sample of blood. V usage is TRBV6-6 and J usage is TRBJ2-5, with D possibly called TRBD1 or TRBD2 (5 bases each). With the DNA end fitting TRBJ2-7 better, the J assignment may be wrong. As DNA, the CDR3 is TGTGCCAGCAGTTACTCGAGAGGGGCACTGTCCTACGAGCAGTACTTC. Protein: CASSYSRGALSYEQYF.